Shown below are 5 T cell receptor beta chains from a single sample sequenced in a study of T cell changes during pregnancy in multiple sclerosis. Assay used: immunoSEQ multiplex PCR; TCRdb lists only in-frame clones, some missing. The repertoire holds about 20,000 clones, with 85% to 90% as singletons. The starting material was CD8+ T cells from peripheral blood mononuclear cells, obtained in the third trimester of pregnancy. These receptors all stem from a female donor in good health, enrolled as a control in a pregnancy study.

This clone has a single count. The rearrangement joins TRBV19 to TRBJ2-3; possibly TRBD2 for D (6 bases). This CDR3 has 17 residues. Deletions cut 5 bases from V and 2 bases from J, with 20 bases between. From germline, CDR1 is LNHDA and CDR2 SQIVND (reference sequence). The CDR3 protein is CASSGGYRSGPTDTQYF. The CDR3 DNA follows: TGTGCCAGTAGTGGGGGGTATAGGTCGGGGCCCACAGATACGCAGTATTTT.

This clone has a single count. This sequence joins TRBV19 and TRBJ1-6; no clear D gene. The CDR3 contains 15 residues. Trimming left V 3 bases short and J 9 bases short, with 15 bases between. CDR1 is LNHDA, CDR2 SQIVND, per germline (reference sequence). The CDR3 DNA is TGTGCCAGTAGTATTGGAGGGTTCGGTGGTTCACCCCTCCACTTT. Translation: CASSIGGFGGSPLHF. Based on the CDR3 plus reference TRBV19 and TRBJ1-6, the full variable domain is DGGITQSPKYLFRKEGQNVTLSCEQNLNHDAMYWYRQDPGQGLRLIYYSQIVNDFQKGDIAEGYSVSREKKESFPLTVTSAQKNPTAFYLCASSIGGFGGSPLHFGNGTRLTVT.

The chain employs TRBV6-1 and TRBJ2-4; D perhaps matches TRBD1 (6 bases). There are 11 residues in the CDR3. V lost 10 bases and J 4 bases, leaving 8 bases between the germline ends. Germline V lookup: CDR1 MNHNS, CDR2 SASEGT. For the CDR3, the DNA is TGTGCCATTACAGGGAAAAACATTCAGTACTTC. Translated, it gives CAITGKNIQYF.

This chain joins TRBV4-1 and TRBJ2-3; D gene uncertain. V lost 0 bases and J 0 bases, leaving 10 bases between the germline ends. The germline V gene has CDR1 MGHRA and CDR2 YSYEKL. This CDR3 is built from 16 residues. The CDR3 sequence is CASSQDEEPSTDTQYF. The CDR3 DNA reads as TGCGCCAGCAGCCAAGACGAGGAGCCTAGCACAGATACGCAGTATTTT.

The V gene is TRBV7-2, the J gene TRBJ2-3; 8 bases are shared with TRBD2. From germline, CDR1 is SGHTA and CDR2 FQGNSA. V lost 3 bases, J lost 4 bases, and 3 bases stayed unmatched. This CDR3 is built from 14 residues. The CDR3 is CASSFGTRPDTQYF. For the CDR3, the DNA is TGTGCCAGCAGCTTTGGGACTAGACCAGATACGCAGTATTTT. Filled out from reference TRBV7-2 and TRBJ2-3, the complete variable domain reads GAGVSQSPSNKVTEKGKDVELRCDPISGHTALYWYRQSLGQGLEFLIYFQGNSAPDKSGLPSDRFSAERTGGSVSTLTIQRTQQEDSAVYLCASSFGTRPDTQYFGPGTRLTVL.